This T cell receptor (beta chain) was recovered during a study of blood T cell repertoires in COVID-19. Study-level information: Specimens from acute and convalescent COVID-19 originated in the United States, Italy and Spain. PBMCs, B-cell-depleted T cells, or T cells were the source of the cDNA or gDNA that made up the material.

In the source study's methods: Using reference gene primer amplification, nucleated cell counts were estimated. Using immunoSEQ multiplex PCR, the repertoire was profiled, and TCRdb retains in-frame clones only, with some absent. D and trimming come from the DNA, and the V and J calls and clone size come from that table. The data contain 30,000 to 45,000 clones, 85% to 90% of them singletons. The length of the CDR3 is 17 residues. Germline CDR1 and CDR2: SGHTA and FQGNSA. J was trimmed by 2 bases and V by 4 bases; bases with no gene match: 11. Sequencing was carried out using peripheral blood. The clonotype comes from a man aged 65-85 years with acute or convalescent COVID-19. This rearrangement joins TRBV7-2 to TRBJ2-1; TRBD2 agrees at 7 bases. The CDR3 region is CASSSRRLAVTYNEQFF. Written as DNA, the CDR3 is TGTGCCAGCAGCTCTCGCCGGCTAGCGGTTACCTACAATGAGCAGTTCTTC.